This entry describes one T cell receptor beta chain. Its target is not known. Germline V lookup: CDR1 GTSNPN, CDR2 SVGIG (reference sequence). This CDR3 is built from 13 residues. This record belongs to a study of CD8 T cells in ankylosing spondylitis. TCRdb re-called the 5' RACE reads with MiXCR, one entry per CDR3 protein. The sample consists of approximately 540,000 distinct CDR3 sequences, about 13% of them appearing once. Findings and caveats of the study: A number of the motif variants had already been described in reactive arthritis synovial fluid and blood. Typical of ankylosing spondylitis blood, it appeared, was a TCR beta motif of under 10 highly homologous variants.

The specimen sequenced was blood, either unsorted or a sorted T cell fraction (not recorded which). This rearrangement joins TRBV30 to TRBJ2-7, with D unclear. The TCR comes from a male donor with ankylosing spondylitis. The CDR3 coding sequence is TGTGCTCTGGGGAAGGCGGTTCCCTACGAGCAGTACTTC. Amino acid sequence: CALGKAVPYEQYF.